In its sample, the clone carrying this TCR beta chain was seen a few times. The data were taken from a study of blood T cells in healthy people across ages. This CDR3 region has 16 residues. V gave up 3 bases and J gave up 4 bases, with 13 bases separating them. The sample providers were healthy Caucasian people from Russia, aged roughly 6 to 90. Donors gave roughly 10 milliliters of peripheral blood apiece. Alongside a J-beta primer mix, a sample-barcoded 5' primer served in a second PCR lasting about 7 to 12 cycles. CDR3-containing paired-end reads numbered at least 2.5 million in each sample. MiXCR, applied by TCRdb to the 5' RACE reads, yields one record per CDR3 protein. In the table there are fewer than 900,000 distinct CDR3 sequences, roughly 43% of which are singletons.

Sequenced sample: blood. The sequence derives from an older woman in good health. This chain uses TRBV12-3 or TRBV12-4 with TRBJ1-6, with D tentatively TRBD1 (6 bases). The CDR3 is CASSFGGRVYNSPLHF. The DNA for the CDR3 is TGTGCCAGCAGTTTCGGGGGGCGGGTGTATAATTCACCCCTCCACTTT.